A single sample gave rise to the 10 T cell receptor delta chains below, sequenced in a study of γδ T cells in repeated Plasmodium falciparum infection. TCRdb applied CATT to the multiplex PCR reads for clone calling. Of 80,000 to 95,000 delta-chain clones listed, over 1.3% are singletons. Gammadelta T cells were flow-sorted from PBMC into Vgamma9/Vdelta2+ and Vdelta2-negative populations for bulk analysis. The specimen was gamma-delta T cells from blood. These receptors all stem from a pool of human donors (malaria-infected and uninfected, not separated).

Ten or more counts support this clone. A much bigger clone sits one base away, suggesting this may be a read error. The sample carries other DNA sequences with the same CDR3. The chain is built from TRDV2 and TRDJ1; 8 bases are shared with TRDD3. V lost 2 bases, J lost 0 bases, and 1 base stayed unmatched. The CDR3 length is 14 residues. Looked up from germline, CDR1 is GEAIGNYY and CDR2 is EKD. The CDR3 protein is CACDRLGDTDKLIF. For the CDR3, the DNA is TGTGCCTGTGACAGACTGGGGGACACCGATAAACTCATCTTT.

This clone has just a few counts. A single base separates this from a much larger clone, so it may be a read error. The J gene is TRDJ1, the V gene TRDV3; D may be TRDD3 (6 bases). The CDR3 contains 19 residues. CDR1 is TVYSNPD and CDR2 is GDNSRS in the germline V gene (reference sequence). The CDR3 DNA sequence: TGTGCCTTTAGGTGGAATCCCTTTCTTCTGGGGACGTACACCGATAATCTCATCTTT. Protein product: CAFRWNPFLLGTYTDNLIF. The full variable domain, its missing parts supplied by reference TRDV3 and TRDJ1, is CDKVTQSSPDQTVASGSEVVLLCTYDTVYSNPDLFWYRIRPDYSFQFVFYGDNSRSEGADFTQGRFSVKHILTQKAFHLVISPVRTEDSATYYCAFRWNPFLLGTYTDNLIFGKGTRVTVEP.

This clone was observed at least ten times. This likely came from a read error, as a far larger clone is one base away. The sample holds other DNA sequences that translate to the same CDR3. The chain uses TRDV2 and TRDJ1, with no clear D. Per germline, CDR1 GEAIGNYY and CDR2 EKD. The length of the CDR3 is 17 residues. DNA for the CDR3: TGTGCCTGCGACACCGTGTCCTCTCCGGGGTACACCGATAAACTCATCTTT. Translated: CACDTVSSPGYTDKLIF.

With regard to this clone: The amino acid sequence in TCRdb belongs to a much larger clone and departs from this DNA's translation at residue 5, likely a sequencing read error; the sequence shown is translated from the DNA. The rearrangement links TRDV2 to TRDJ2, with D possibly matching TRDD3 (6 bases). Germline matching of the DNA provided the J gene here, since TCRdb leaves it blank. The germline V gene has CDR1 GEAIGNYY and CDR2 EKD. The CDR3 has 16 residues. Trimming left V 3 bases short and J 0 bases short, with 13 bases between. CDR3 sequence: CACDSPGEALTAQLFF. CDR3 sequence (DNA): TGTGCCTGTGACTCCCCTGGGGAAGCTTTGACAGCACAACTCTTCTTT.

This clone turned up a few times. The junction departs from the called germline gene at one end, perhaps through a read error. The V gene is TRDV2, the J gene TRDJ2; weak D call: TRDD3 (5 bases). The length of the CDR3 is 16 residues. The germline V gene has CDR1 GEAIGNYY and CDR2 EKD. Written as DNA, the CDR3 is TGTGCCTGTGACATAGTTGGGGTGGGAGGGACAGCGCAACTCTTCTTT. The encoded protein is CACDIVGVGGTAQLFF.

This clone occurred many times. For this DNA, TCRdb reports the protein of a much larger clone, which diverges at residue 10, most likely from a read error; the protein presented here is translated directly from the DNA. V is TRDV2 and J is TRDJ1; 7 bases align to TRDD3. Germline V gene data show CDR1 as GEAIGNYY and CDR2 as EKD. The J segment lost 2 bases and the V segment lost 0 bases, leaving 11 bases of the junction unmatched. The CDR3 spans 17 residues. The CDR3: CACDTVGEAQRTDKLIF. CDR3 DNA sequence: TGTGCCTGTGACACCGTGGGGGAGGCCCAGAGAACCGATAAACTCATCTTT.

Of note for this clone: A far larger clone lies a single base away; this is likely a read error. The chain has TRDV1 and TRDJ1, with TRDD3 identical over 13 bases. The J gene comes from matching the DNA to germline here; TCRdb lacks it. This CDR3 spans 19 amino acids. CDR1 and CDR2 (germline): TSWWSYY, QGS. The CDR3 spells CALGELGEYWGIRTDKLIF. CDR3 bases: TGTGCTCTTGGGGAACTTGGGGAGTACTGGGGGATACGGACCGACAAACTCATCTTT.

This clone has a count of ten or more. V gene TRDV2 combines with J gene TRDJ1; 11 nucleotides align to TRDD3. Trimming at V came to 0 bases and at J to 4 bases, leaving 6 bases not matched to a gene. Per the germline V gene, CDR1 is GEAIGNYY and CDR2 is EKD. CDR3 size: 16 residues. The CDR3 DNA reads TGTGCCTGTGACACCGAGTCTGGGGGATACCACGATAAACTCATCTTT. This gives the protein CACDTESGGYHDKLIF.

This clone has just a few counts. This DNA's translation and the protein TCRdb lists, from a much larger clone, do not match at residue 4, likely due to a read error; the protein shown is translated from the DNA. The gene calls are TRDV1 and TRDJ1; D gene uncertain. TCRdb offers no J gene call, so here the DNA was matched to germline to obtain one. Looked up from germline, CDR1 is TSWWSYY and CDR2 is QGS. This CDR3 has 15 amino acids. The chain's CDR3 is CALEEPPGWDDKLIF. CDR3 in DNA: TGTGCTCTTGAGGAACCACCGGGGTGGGACGATAAACTCATCTTT.

This clone came up a few times. TCRdb pairs this DNA with a much larger clone's protein that differs at residue 9, likely a read error; the protein shown was translated from the DNA. The V gene is TRDV2, the J gene TRDJ1, with D possibly TRDD3 on 6 matching bases. Since TCRdb gives no J gene, matching the DNA to germline was used here to assign it. The CDR3 is made up of 18 amino acids. Looked up from germline, CDR1 is GEAIGNYY and CDR2 is EKD. V lost 0 bases to trimming and J lost 3 bases, with 22 bases between them. The CDR3 DNA reads TGTGCCTGTGACACCCTTTCGGACCGGGGGGAAAGCCCCGATAAACTCATCTTT. The encoded protein is CACDTLSDRGESPDKLIF.